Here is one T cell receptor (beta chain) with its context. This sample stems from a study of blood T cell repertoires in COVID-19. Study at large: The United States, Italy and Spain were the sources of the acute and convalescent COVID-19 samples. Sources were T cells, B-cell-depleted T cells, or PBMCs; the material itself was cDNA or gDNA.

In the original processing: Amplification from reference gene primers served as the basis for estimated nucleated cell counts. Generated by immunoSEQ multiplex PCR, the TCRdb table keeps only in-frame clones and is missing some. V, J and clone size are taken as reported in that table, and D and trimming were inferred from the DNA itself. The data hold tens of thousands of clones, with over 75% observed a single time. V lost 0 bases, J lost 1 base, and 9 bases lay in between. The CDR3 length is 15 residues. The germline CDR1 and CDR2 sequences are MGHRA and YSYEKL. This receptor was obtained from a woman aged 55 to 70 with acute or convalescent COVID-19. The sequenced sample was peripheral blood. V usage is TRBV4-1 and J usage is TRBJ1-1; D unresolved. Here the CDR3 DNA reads TGCGCCAGCAGCCAAGAAGCGGTAAAGAACACTGAAGCTTTCTTT. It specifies CASSQEAVKNTEAFF.